This TCR beta chain was captured by sequencing in a study of T cell repertoires and HLA-DP antigens. A word on this clone: As yet, its antigen is unknown.

Amplification used primers for 54 TRBV and 13 TRBJ segments. Generated by immunoSEQ multiplex PCR, the TCRdb table keeps only in-frame clones and is missing some. The profile shows about 120,000 clones, around 92% of them singletons. Looked up from germline, CDR1 is WSHSY and CDR2 is SAAADI. Trimming cost V 2 bases and J 0 bases; bases outside gene matches: 7. The length of the CDR3 is 18 residues. Material: CD4+ T cells from PBMCs. This rearrangement joins TRBV10-2 to TRBJ2-1; TRBD2 matches at 10 bases. The sequence was obtained from a woman aged 18-29 years in good health and CMV-seronegative. CDR3: CASSEKLAGAGSYNEQFF. The CDR3 DNA is TGCGCCAGCAGTGAGAAGCTAGCGGGAGCGGGCTCCTACAATGAGCAGTTCTTC.